The next 5 T cell receptor beta chains were all read from a single sample in a study of shared clonotypes between healthy human individuals (TCRdb year 2020). Library method: the immunoSEQ multiplex PCR assay. In its TCRdb copy, this immuneACCESS table keeps in-frame sequences only and misses some clones. Where compared with another copy, unresolved V genes explain less than half of these, and the others have no known cause. The sample records about 2 million clones, about 95% of which are singletons. In total, the top ten clones hold roughly 0.13% of the sample. Sequenced sample: naive CD4+ T cells sorted from blood. What the cell subset or site label conveys for this sample: CD45RA+ positively selected. Every receptor here comes from a man between 18 and 35 years old in good health.

This sequence joins TRBV29-1 and TRBJ1-2; tentative D call: TRBD1 (5 bases). V gave up 4 bases and J gave up 4 bases, with 16 bases separating them. CDR3 length: 14 residues. Per germline, CDR1 SQVTM and CDR2 ANQGSEA. The CDR3 DNA reads as TGCAGCGTTGGGGGCCAGGGTAATGTCTATGGCTACACCTTC. Amino acids: CSVGGQGNVYGYTF.

As for this clone: Other DNA sequences within the sample encode an identical CDR3. The chain uses TRBV2 and TRBJ2-7, with D unresolved. This CDR3 comprises 12 residues. V lost 4 bases and J 2 bases, leaving 6 bases between the germline ends. Germline V lookup: CDR1 SNHLY, CDR2 FYNNEI. The CDR3 spells CASSVTAYEQYF. DNA of the CDR3: TGTGCCAGCAGTGTGACCGCCTACGAGCAGTACTTC.

The chain uses TRBV5-4 and TRBJ1-1; D unresolved. This CDR3 has 12 amino acids. The V end lost 4 bases, the J end lost 4 bases, and 8 bases lay between the germline ends. The germline gives CDR1 SGHNT, CDR2 YYREEE (reference sequence). In DNA form, the CDR3 reads TGTGCCAGCAGCCGAGCGGGCACTGAAGCTTTCTTT. Encoded protein: CASSRAGTEAFF.

V usage is TRBV11-2 and J usage is TRBJ2-5, with D perhaps TRBD1 (6 bases). V shed 0 bases and J shed 5 bases, with 19 bases lying between them. Germline lookup yields CDR1 SGHAT and CDR2 FQNNGV. The CDR3 consists of 17 residues. The DNA of the CDR3 is TGTGCCAGCAGCTTAGATCTCTGGGGGCTTATTGGGGAGACCCAGTACTTC. Translation gives CASSLDLWGLIGETQYF.

V usage is TRBV7-2 and J usage is TRBJ2-5; TRBD2 matches 9 bases. Germline CDR1 reads SGHTA; CDR2 reads FQGNSA. Germline trimming cut 1 base from V and 6 bases from J; bases unmatched to any gene: 9. The CDR3 totals 16 residues. The CDR3 protein is CASSLGVGTSIQTQYF. In nucleotides, the CDR3 is TGTGCCAGCAGCTTAGGGGTAGGGACTAGCATTCAGACCCAGTACTTC.